This TCR beta chain stems from a study of OX40 agonist ivuxolimab in advanced cancers. Across the study: People who had prior anti-PD-1, anti-PD-L1 or anti-CTLA-4 therapy could take part, and under 50% had some. Three dose-escalation patients had partial responses: one with hepatocellular carcinoma and two with cutaneous melanoma.

V trimming: 4 bases; J trimming: 6 bases; junction bases outside the gene matches: 4. CDR3 length: 13 residues. Germline V gene data show CDR1 as SGDLS and CDR2 as YYNGEE. As concerns this clone: Its antigen remains unknown.

Broader study findings: Clonal expansion was seen in CD4+ and CD8+ blood T cells by week 6 at 0.1 to 3.0 mg/kg.

Some clones are missing from TCRdb's copy, which holds only in-frame ones; the method was immunoSEQ multiplex PCR. This sample has over 65,000 clones, with 85% to 95% found just once. This sample comprised CD4+ or CD8+ T cells sorted from blood, obtained in a trial of the OX40 agonist ivuxolimab. The receptor's source is an adult with an advanced solid tumor such as melanoma, head and neck, liver or kidney cancer. V gene TRBV9 combines with J gene TRBJ2-7; the match to TRBD2 covers 10 bases. In nucleotides, the CDR3 is TGTGCCAGCAGCAAACGGACTAGCGGCGAGCAGTACTTC. It translates to CASSKRTSGEQYF.